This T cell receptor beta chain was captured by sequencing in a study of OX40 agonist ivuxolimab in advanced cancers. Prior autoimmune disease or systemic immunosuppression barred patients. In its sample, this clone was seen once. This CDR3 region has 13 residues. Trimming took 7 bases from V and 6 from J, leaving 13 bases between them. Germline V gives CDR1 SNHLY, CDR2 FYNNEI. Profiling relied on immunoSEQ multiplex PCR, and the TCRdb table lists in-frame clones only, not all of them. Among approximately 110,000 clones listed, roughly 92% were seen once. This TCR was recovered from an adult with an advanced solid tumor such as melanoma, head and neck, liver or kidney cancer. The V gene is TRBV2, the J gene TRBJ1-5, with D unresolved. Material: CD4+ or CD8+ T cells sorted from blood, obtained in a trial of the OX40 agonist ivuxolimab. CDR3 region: CASNDDGSQPQHF. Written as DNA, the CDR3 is TGTGCCAGCAACGATGACGGGAGTCAGCCCCAGCATTTT.